These 17 T cell receptor beta chains were sequenced from one sample in a study of shared clonotypes between healthy human individuals (dated by TCRdb to the early 2020s). The method was the immunoSEQ multiplex PCR assay. TCRdb carries this immuneACCESS record with in-frame sequences only. Its versions omit some clonotypes, under half of them owing to an unresolved V gene in the studies checked, with the rest unexplained. The sample has around 2,000,000 clones on record, 90% to 95% of them singletons. Of the sample, about 0.13% is held by the ten largest clones. Sequenced material: naive CD4+ T cells sorted from blood. The cell subset or site label of this sample denotes: CD45RA+ positively selected. All receptors derive from a young man in good health.

The rearrangement links TRBV28 to TRBJ2-7; D gene uncertain. The CDR3 loop spans 12 amino acids. The V gene's germline CDR1 is MDHEN and CDR2 SYDVKM. Trimming stripped 1 base from V and 6 bases from J, with 7 bases between. The CDR3 region has the DNA TGTGCCAGCAGTTTATCCGGTTTCGAGCAGTACTTC. This translates into CASSLSGFEQYF. The whole variable domain, remainder taken from reference TRBV28 and TRBJ2-7, is DVKVTQSSRYLVKRTGEKVFLECVQDMDHENMFWYRQDPGLGLRLIYFSYDVKMKEKGDIPEGYSVSREKKERFSLILESASTNQTSMYLCASSLSGFEQYFGPGTRLTVT.

V gene TRBV6-1 combines with J gene TRBJ2-5; 10 nucleotides align to TRBD1. V lost 3 bases to trimming and J lost 3 bases; unmatched junction nucleotides: 1. Germline V gives CDR1 MNHNS, CDR2 SASEGT. This CDR3 spans 14 amino acids. The DNA for the CDR3 is TGTGCCAGCAGTGAGGGACAGGGGAAAGAGACCCAGTACTTC. Translated, it gives CASSEGQGKETQYF.

The rearrangement joins TRBV2 to TRBJ1-6, with D possibly TRBD1 on 5 matching bases. Germline V CDR1 and CDR2: SNHLY, FYNNEI. CDR3 size: 13 residues. Deletions cut 6 bases from V and 8 bases from J, with 11 bases between. The CDR3 region is CASRIGVDSPLHF. The CDR3 bases are TGTGCCAGCAGAATAGGGGTGGATTCACCCCTCCACTTT.

The V call is TRBV4-3, the J call TRBJ2-1; a possible D gene is TRBD2 (6 bases). The V gene's germline CDR1 is LGHNA and CDR2 YSLEER. This CDR3 is built from 15 residues. V was cut by 2 bases and J by 7 bases, with 15 bases left in between. The CDR3 region is CASSQPGLARNEQFF. The CDR3 DNA reads TGCGCCAGCAGCCAACCGGGACTTGCGAGGAATGAGCAGTTCTTC.

The chain is built from TRBV2 and TRBJ1-3; D call uncertain. V lost 7 bases and J 3 bases, leaving 10 bases between the germline ends. The germline V gene encodes CDR1 SNHLY and CDR2 FYNNEI. This CDR3 comprises 13 residues. The CDR3 DNA reads as TGTGCCAGCACAGAACAGAGTGGAAACACCATATATTTT. It encodes CASTEQSGNTIYF.

V usage is TRBV10-2 and J usage is TRBJ1-5, with 7 bases that match TRBD1. The CDR3 length is 14 residues. Germline loops: CDR1 WSHSY, CDR2 SAAADI. V lost 3 bases and J lost 7; bases outside the gene matches: 6. CDR3 amino acids: CASSEDRVSQPQHF. CDR3 nucleotide sequence: TGCGCCAGCAGTGAAGACAGGGTTTCACAGCCCCAGCATTTT.

The CDR3 protein is CASSQELPRAGEAFF. The CDR3 DNA reads as TGCGCCAGCAGCCAAGAGCTACCTAGGGCGGGTGAAGCTTTCTTT. The rearrangement links TRBV4-1 to TRBJ1-1; no definite D call. V dropped 0 bases and J dropped 7 bases, with 15 bases sitting between them. The length of the CDR3 is 15 residues. CDR1 MGHRA and CDR2 YSYEKL come from the germline V gene.

The rearrangement joins TRBV7-9 to TRBJ2-7; the D is unclear. Germline loops: CDR1 SEHNR, CDR2 FQNEAQ (reference sequence). CDR3 length: 16 residues. Trimming pared 1 base from V and 3 bases from J, leaving 16 bases between. The CDR3 loop is CASSLVVFGPNYEQYF. The CDR3 coding sequence is TGTGCCAGCAGCTTAGTTGTTTTTGGTCCCAACTACGAGCAGTACTTC. The full variable domain, in which reference TRBV7-9 and TRBJ2-7 provide the parts outside the CDR3, is DTGVSQNPRHKITKRGQNVTFRCDPISEHNRLYWYRQTLGQGPEFLTYFQNEAQLEKSRLLSDRFSAERPKGSFSTLEIQRTEQGDSAMYLCASSLVVFGPNYEQYFGPGTRLTVT.

Of note for this clone: Other DNA sequences in this sample translate to the same CDR3. The gene calls are TRBV27 and TRBJ1-6; 10 bases align to TRBD1. The V gene end was trimmed by 8 bases and the J gene end by 10 bases; junction bases not matched to a gene: 23. The CDR3 loop spans 19 amino acids. Germline CDR1 reads MNHEY; CDR2 reads SMNVEV (reference sequence). The CDR3 DNA is TGTGCCAGCGAGATCTTTAAAGGGAGAGGGGACAGGGGAGGCTCACCCCTCCACTTT. This codes for CASEIFKGRGDRGGSPLHF.

The table lists this clone with a count of one. J is TRBJ2-7 and V is TRBV6-6; D perhaps matches TRBD1 (6 bases). Trimming removed 4 bases at V and 6 bases at J, with 10 bases between. The CDR3 contains 12 residues. The germline CDR1 and CDR2 sequences are MNHNY and SVGAGI (reference sequence). The CDR3 DNA reads as TGTGCCAGCAGTTTTACAGGGACCGAGCAGTACTTC. Translation gives CASSFTGTEQYF.

This rearrangement joins TRBV21-1 to TRBJ2-2; the table's D gene call, TRBD2, was not cross checked with the DNA. TRBV21-1 is flagged as a pseudogene. The length of the CDR3 is 17 residues. CDR3: CASSKAGLGRRAGELFF. DNA for the CDR3: TGTGCCAGCAGCAAAGCCGGACTAGGACGCCGAGCCGGGGAGCTGTTTTTT.

The sample holds a few counts of this clone. In nucleotides, the CDR3 is TGTGCCAGCAGTTTCAGGATTAGTGCTTCACCCCTCCACTTT. Translation gives CASSFRISASPLHF. The V gene is TRBV27, the J gene TRBJ1-6; D gene ambiguous. V lost 3 bases, J lost 9 bases, and 12 bases lay in between. CDR1 MNHEY and CDR2 SMNVEV come from the germline V gene (reference sequence). This CDR3 has 14 residues.

The chain recombines TRBV29-1 with TRBJ1-4, with unresolved D. V dropped 5 bases and J dropped 8 bases, with 9 bases sitting between them. The CDR3 consists of 11 residues. Germline CDR1 and CDR2: SQVTM and ANQGSEA. CDR3 in DNA: TGCAGCGTTCTTGTGGGAGAAAAACTGTTTTTT. It specifies CSVLVGEKLFF.

This clone has just one count. The V call is TRBV6-1, the J call TRBJ1-4; D gene uncertain. The length of the CDR3 is 11 residues. With 7 bases removed from V and 6 bases from J, the gap between germline ends came to 6 bases. Per germline, CDR1 MNHNS and CDR2 SASEGT. The DNA for the CDR3 is TGTGCCAGCATTTCACATGAAAAACTGTTTTTT. Its translation: CASISHEKLFF.

The chain has TRBV6-6 and TRBJ2-5; TRBD2 is a possible D gene (6 bases). Germline values: CDR1 MNHNY, CDR2 SVGAGI (reference sequence). This CDR3 contains 13 residues. Trimming pared 8 bases from V and 5 bases from J, leaving 15 bases between. CDR3 sequence reads: CASGDFRIETQYF. In nucleotides, the CDR3 is TGTGCCAGCGGGGACTTTCGTATCGAGACCCAGTACTTC.

This sequence joins TRBV19 and TRBJ1-2; no reliable D call. V dropped 5 bases and J dropped 8 bases, with 18 bases sitting between them. CDR3 length equals 14 residues. CDR1 and CDR2 (germline): LNHDA, SQIVND (reference sequence). CDR3 amino acids: CASSAHGQPTGYTF. The CDR3 region has the DNA TGTGCCAGTAGTGCCCACGGGCAGCCGACGGGCTACACCTTC. Full variable domain (missing parts from reference TRBV19 and TRBJ1-2): DGGITQSPKYLFRKEGQNVTLSCEQNLNHDAMYWYRQDPGQGLRLIYYSQIVNDFQKGDIAEGYSVSREKKESFPLTVTSAQKNPTAFYLCASSAHGQPTGYTFGSGTRLTVV.

Turning to this clone: Other DNA sequences from this sample encode an identical CDR3 as well. The chain carries TRBV5-1 and TRBJ2-5; D remains ambiguous. The V gene lost 0 bases and the J gene lost 5 bases, with 8 bases spanning the gap. CDR1 and CDR2 from the germline V gene are SGHRS and YFSETQ. The CDR3 is 13 amino acids. This CDR3 reads CASSLGLGETQYF. The CDR3 DNA is TGCGCCAGCAGCTTGGGCTTAGGGGAGACCCAGTACTTC.